The present T cell receptor beta chain was sequenced within a study of monozygotic twins with inflammatory bowel disease. In regard to this clonotype: Its specificity is unknown.

General study points: The data gave no support to a single strong IBD-associated signal or clonotype. Twin concordance left repertoire similarity unchanged, with limited power a possible explanation for this lack of difference.

In germline, CDR1 is SGHRS, CDR2 YFSETQ. This CDR3 contains 13 residues. Total RNA isolation used whole blood (no T cell sorting was performed). One entry per CDR3 protein, without DNA, is what TCRdb gives after re-calling the 5' RACE reads. The data show about 380,000 distinct CDR3 sequences, and the top ten clones hold 2% to 3%. Source material: blood. The source of this sequence is a human donor with ulcerative colitis or Crohn's disease, or a healthy co-twin of an affected twin (not recorded which). The chain couples TRBV5-1 to TRBJ2-7. Here the CDR3 reads CASSFSTNYEQYF. Full variable domain (missing parts from reference TRBV5-1 and TRBJ2-7): KAGVTQTPRYLIKTRGQQVTLSCSPISGHRSVSWYQQTPGQGLQFLFEYFSETQRNKGNFPGRFSGRQFSNSRSEMNVSTLELGDSALYLCASSFSTNYEQYFGPGTRLTVT.